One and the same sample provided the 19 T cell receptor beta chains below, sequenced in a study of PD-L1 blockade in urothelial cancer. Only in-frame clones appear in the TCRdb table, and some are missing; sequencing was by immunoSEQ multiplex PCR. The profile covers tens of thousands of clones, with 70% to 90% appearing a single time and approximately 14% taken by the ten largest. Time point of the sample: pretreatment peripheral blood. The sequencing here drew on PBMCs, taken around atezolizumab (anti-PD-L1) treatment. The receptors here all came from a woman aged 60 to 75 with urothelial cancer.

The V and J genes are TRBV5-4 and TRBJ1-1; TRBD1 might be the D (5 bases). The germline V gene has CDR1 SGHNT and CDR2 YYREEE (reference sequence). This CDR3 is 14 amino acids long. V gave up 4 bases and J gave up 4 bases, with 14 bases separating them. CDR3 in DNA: TGTGCCAGCAGCGAGCGGTTGGGGGGCACTGAAGCTTTCTTT. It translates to CASSERLGGTEAFF.

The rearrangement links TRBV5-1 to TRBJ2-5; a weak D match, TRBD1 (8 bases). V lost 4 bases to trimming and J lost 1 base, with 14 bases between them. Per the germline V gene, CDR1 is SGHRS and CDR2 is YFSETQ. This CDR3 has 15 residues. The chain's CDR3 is CASSPDREGQETQYF. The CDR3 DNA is TGCGCCAGCAGCCCGGACAGGGAGGGCCAAGAGACCCAGTACTTC. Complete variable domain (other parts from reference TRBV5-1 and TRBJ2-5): KAGVTQTPRYLIKTRGQQVTLSCSPISGHRSVSWYQQTPGQGLQFLFEYFSETQRNKGNFPGRFSGRQFSNSRSEMNVSTLELGDSALYLCASSPDREGQETQYFGPGTRLLVL.

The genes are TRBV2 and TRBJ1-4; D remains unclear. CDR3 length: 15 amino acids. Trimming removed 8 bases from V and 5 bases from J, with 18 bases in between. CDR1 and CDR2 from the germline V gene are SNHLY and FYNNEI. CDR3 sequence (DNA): TGTGCCAGCCGGAGCTCGAGGATTGGGAATGAAAAACTGTTTTTT. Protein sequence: CASRSSRIGNEKLFF.

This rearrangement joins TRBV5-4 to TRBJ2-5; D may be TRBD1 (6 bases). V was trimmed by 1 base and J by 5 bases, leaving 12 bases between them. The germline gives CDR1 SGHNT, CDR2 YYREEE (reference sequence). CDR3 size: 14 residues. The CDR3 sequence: CASSLFGGRETQYF. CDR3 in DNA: TGTGCCAGCAGCTTGTTTGGGGGCAGGGAGACCCAGTACTTC.

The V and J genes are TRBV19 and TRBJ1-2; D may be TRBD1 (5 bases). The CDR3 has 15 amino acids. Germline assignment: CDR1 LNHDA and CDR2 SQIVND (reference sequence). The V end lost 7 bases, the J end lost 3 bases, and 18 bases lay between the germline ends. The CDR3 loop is CASNPPGGKDYGYTF. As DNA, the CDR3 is TGTGCCAGTAACCCCCCGGGGGGAAAAGACTATGGCTACACCTTC.

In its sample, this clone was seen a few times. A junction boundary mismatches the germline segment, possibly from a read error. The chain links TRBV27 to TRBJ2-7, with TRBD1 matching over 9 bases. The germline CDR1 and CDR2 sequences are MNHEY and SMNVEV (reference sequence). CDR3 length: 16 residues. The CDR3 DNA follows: TGTGCCAGCAGTCCGACGCTGGGACAGGGAACCTACGGGCAGTACTTC. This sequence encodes CASSPTLGQGTYGQYF.

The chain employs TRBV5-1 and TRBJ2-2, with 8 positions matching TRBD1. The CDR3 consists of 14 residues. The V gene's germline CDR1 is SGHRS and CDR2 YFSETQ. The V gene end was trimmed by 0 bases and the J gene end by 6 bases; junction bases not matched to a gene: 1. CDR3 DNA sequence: TGCGCCAGCAGCTTGGGGACAGGGTCCGGGGAGCTGTTTTTT. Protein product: CASSLGTGSGELFF.

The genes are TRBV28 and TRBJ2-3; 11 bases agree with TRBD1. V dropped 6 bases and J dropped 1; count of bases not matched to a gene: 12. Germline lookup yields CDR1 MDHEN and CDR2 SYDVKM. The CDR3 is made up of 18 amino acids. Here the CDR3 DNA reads TGTGCCAGCAGCCCCCATTACGGGACAGGGGGGGGCACAGATACGCAGTATTTT. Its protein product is CASSPHYGTGGGTDTQYF. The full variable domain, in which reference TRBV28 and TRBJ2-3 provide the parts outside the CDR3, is DVKVTQSSRYLVKRTGEKVFLECVQDMDHENMFWYRQDPGLGLRLIYFSYDVKMKEKGDIPEGYSVSREKKERFSLILESASTNQTSMYLCASSPHYGTGGGTDTQYFGPGTRLTVL.

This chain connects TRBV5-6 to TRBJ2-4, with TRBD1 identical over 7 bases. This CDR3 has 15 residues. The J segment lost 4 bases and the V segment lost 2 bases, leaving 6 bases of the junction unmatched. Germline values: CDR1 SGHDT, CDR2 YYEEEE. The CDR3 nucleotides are TGTGCCAGCAGCTTATCTGGGACAGCGAAAAACATTCAGTACTTC. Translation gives CASSLSGTAKNIQYF.

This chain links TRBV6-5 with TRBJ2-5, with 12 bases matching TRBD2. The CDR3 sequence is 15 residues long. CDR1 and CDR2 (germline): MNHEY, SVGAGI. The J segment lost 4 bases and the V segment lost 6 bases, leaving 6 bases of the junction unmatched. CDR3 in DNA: TGTGCCAGCAGCCGACTAGCGGGAGTAGCAGAGACCCAGTACTTC. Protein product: CASSRLAGVAETQYF.

CDR3 sequence: CASSLIRDSGQFF. CDR3 in DNA: TGTGCCAGCAGCTTGATACGGGACAGTGGGCAGTTCTTC. V gene TRBV5-6 combines with J gene TRBJ2-1; 7 positions match TRBD1. CDR3 length: 13 residues. Germline V gene data show CDR1 as SGHDT and CDR2 as YYEEEE. The V segment lost 1 base and the J segment 12 bases; nucleotides outside the gene matches: 7.

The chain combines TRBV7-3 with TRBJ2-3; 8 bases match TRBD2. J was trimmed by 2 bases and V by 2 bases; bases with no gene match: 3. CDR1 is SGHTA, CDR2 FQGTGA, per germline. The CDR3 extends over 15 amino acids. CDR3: CASSLVSGATDTQYF. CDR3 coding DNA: TGTGCCAGCAGCTTAGTTAGCGGGGCCACAGATACGCAGTATTTT.

This CDR3 reads CASSLVYDSFKADTQYF. The CDR3 DNA reads TGTGCCAGCAGCTTAGTCTACGACAGTTTTAAGGCGGATACGCAGTATTTT. This chain connects TRBV7-6 to TRBJ2-3; D may be TRBD1 (5 bases). This CDR3 spans 17 amino acids. Germline V CDR1 and CDR2: SGHVS, FNYEAQ. V lost 1 base and J lost 6, with 20 bases in between.

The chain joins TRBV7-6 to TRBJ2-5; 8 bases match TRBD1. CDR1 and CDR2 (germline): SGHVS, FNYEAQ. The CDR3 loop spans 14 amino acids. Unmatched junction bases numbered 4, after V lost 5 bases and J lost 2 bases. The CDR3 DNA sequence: TGTGCCAGCAGCCTTGGGACAGGACAAGAGACCCAGTACTTC. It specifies CASSLGTGQETQYF.

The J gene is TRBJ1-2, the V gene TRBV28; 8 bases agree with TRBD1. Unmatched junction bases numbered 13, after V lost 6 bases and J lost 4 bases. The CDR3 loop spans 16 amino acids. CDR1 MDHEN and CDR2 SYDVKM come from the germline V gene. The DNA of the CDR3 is TGTGCCAGCAGCCACCCGACTCAGGGGGCAGCCTATGGCTACACCTTC. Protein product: CASSHPTQGAAYGYTF.

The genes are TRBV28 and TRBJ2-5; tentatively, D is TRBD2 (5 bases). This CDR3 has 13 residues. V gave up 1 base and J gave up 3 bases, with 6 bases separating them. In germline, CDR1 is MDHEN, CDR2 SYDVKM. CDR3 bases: TGTGCCAGCAGTTTATCGGAGGAAGAGACCCAGTACTTC. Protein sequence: CASSLSEEETQYF.

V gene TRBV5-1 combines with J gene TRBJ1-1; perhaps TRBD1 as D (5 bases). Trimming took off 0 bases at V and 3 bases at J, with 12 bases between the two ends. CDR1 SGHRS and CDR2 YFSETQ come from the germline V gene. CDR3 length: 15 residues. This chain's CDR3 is CASSLALGVDTEAFF. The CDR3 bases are TGCGCCAGCAGCTTGGCCCTAGGGGTCGACACTGAAGCTTTCTTT. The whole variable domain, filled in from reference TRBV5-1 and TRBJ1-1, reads KAGVTQTPRYLIKTRGQQVTLSCSPISGHRSVSWYQQTPGQGLQFLFEYFSETQRNKGNFPGRFSGRQFSNSRSEMNVSTLELGDSALYLCASSLALGVDTEAFFGQGTRLTVV.

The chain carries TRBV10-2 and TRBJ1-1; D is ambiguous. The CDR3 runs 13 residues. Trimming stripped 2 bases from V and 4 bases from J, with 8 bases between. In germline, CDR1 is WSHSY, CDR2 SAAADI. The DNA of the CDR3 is TGCGCCAGCAGTGAGCAGGCTCGCACTGAAGCTTTCTTT. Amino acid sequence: CASSEQARTEAFF.

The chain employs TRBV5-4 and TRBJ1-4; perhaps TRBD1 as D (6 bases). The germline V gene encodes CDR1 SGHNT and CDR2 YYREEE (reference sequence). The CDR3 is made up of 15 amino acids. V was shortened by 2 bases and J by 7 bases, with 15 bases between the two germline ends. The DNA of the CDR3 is TGTGCCAGCAGCTTACTCGCGGGGGGCAGTGAAAAACTGTTTTTT. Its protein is CASSLLAGGSEKLFF.